These 5 T cell receptor beta chains came from one sample sequenced in a study of blood T cells in healthy people across ages. The use of a sample-barcoded 5' primer and a J-beta primer mix characterized a second PCR of roughly 7 to 11 cycles. TCRdb re-called the 5' RACE reads with MiXCR, one entry per CDR3 protein. Of hundreds of thousands of distinct CDR3 sequences in the sample, around 43% were seen once. The sequenced sample was blood. The receptor source for this set is a man aged 60-69 years in good health.

Notes on this clonotype: A much larger clone sits a single nucleotide away, making a read error possible. The chain has TRBV4-3 and TRBJ1-4, with D possibly matching TRBD1 (6 bases). The CDR3 spans 14 residues. The germline CDR1 and CDR2 sequences are LGHNA and YSLEER. The DNA of the CDR3 is TGCGCCAGCAGCCAACGACAGGTTAATGAAGAACTGTTTTTT. The encoded protein is CASSQRQVNEELFF.

The rearrangement joins TRBV6-5 to TRBJ1-2, with D tentatively TRBD1 (6 bases). This CDR3 contains 12 residues. The V gene's germline CDR1 is MNHEY and CDR2 SVGAGI. Trimming cost V 5 bases and J 7 bases, with 11 bases left between them. The CDR3 reads CASSGQSAGYTF. In DNA, the CDR3 is TGTGCCAGCAGTGGACAGTCGGCTGGCTACACCTTC.

This clonotype was picked up a small number of times. The chain has TRBV29-1 and TRBJ2-3; TRBD1 is a possible D gene (6 bases). The CDR3 is made up of 13 amino acids. Germline-derived CDR1 and CDR2 are SQVTM and ANQGSEA. V was clipped by 6 bases and J by 6 bases, with 16 bases between them. CDR3 bases: TGCAGCGTGACGACAGGTTCAGGGGATACGCAGTATTTT. It encodes CSVTTGSGDTQYF.

J is TRBJ2-3 and V is TRBV2; weak D call: TRBD1 (5 bases). V lost 1 base and J 9 bases, leaving 17 bases between the germline ends. Germline CDR1 SNHLY, CDR2 FYNNEI. The CDR3 is 15 residues long. CDR3 amino acids: CASSEGGPSRRTQYF. The CDR3 DNA reads TGTGCCAGCAGTGAAGGGGGCCCTTCAAGGCGGACGCAGTATTTT.

The gene calls are TRBV3-1 and TRBJ1-1, with TRBD1 identical over 7 bases. Germline assignment: CDR1 LGHDT and CDR2 YNNKEL (reference sequence). The CDR3 length is 19 residues. V lost 6 bases, J lost 5 bases, and 24 bases stayed unmatched. The CDR3 sequence is CASRRGAAGGCSKGTEAFF. The CDR3 bases are TGTGCCAGCAGGCGGGGAGCTGCAGGGGGTTGTTCCAAGGGGACTGAAGCTTTCTTT. The whole variable domain, filled in from reference TRBV3-1 and TRBJ1-1, reads DTAVSQTPKYLVTQMGNDKSIKCEQNLGHDTMYWYKQDSKKFLKIMFSYNNKELIINETVPNRFSPKSPDKAHLNLHINSLELGDSAVYFCASRRGAAGGCSKGTEAFFGQGTRLTVV.